This passage covers 26 T cell receptor beta chains from one sample sequenced in a study of a mutant IDH1 vaccine in newly diagnosed glioma. What these receptors recognize is not known. The table came from immunoSEQ multiplex PCR; TCRdb's copy has only in-frame clones and leaves some out. Among tens of thousands of clones listed, 75% to 90% were seen once. Specified time point: week 35, safety follow-up. With topical imiquimod, each dose of the vaccine consisted of 300 ug of mutant IDH1 20-mer peptide. Specimen: PBMCs, collected from a glioma patient whose treatment included an IDH1 peptide vaccine. These receptors all stem from a man aged 40-50 years with glioma.

A note on this clone: A read error may be the cause here, since a much bigger clone is one base away. V and J are TRBV6-4 and TRBJ2-1, with TRBD2 matching 11 bases. The J segment lost 6 bases and the V segment lost 0 bases, leaving 1 base of the junction unmatched. This CDR3 has 15 amino acids. The germline gives CDR1 MRHNA, CDR2 SNTAGT. The CDR3 sequence is CASSDSSGGANEQFF. The CDR3, as DNA: TGTGCCAGCAGTGACTCTAGCGGGGGGGCCAATGAGCAGTTCTTC.

CDR3 region: CASSLALGTGELFF. The DNA of the CDR3 is TGCGCCAGCAGCTTGGCCTTAGGCACCGGGGAGCTGTTTTTT. This sequence joins TRBV5-1 and TRBJ2-2; D is unresolved. Trimming pared 0 bases from V and 4 bases from J, leaving 7 bases between. This CDR3 is 14 amino acids long. Germline CDR1 and CDR2: SGHRS and YFSETQ.

V gene TRBV10-3 combines with J gene TRBJ2-5; 10 bases line up with TRBD1. V gave up 6 bases and J gave up 4 bases; unmatched junction bases: 8. Germline V CDR1 and CDR2: ENHRY, SYGVKD. This CDR3 contains 15 residues. The CDR3 loop reads CAISPGQGKGETQYF. The CDR3 nucleotides read TGTGCCATCAGCCCGGGACAGGGGAAAGGAGAGACCCAGTACTTC.

V gene TRBV28 combines with J gene TRBJ1-4; 7 bases line up with TRBD1. The junction had 5 bases not matched to a gene; V was cut back by 3 bases and J by 4 bases. The CDR3 is 15 amino acids. Per germline, CDR1 MDHEN and CDR2 SYDVKM. In DNA, the CDR3 is TGTGCCAGCAGTTTCGAGGGACAGATTAATGAAAAACTGTTTTTT. The encoded protein is CASSFEGQINEKLFF.

This chain uses TRBV9 with TRBJ2-1; 7 bases match TRBD2. The CDR3 spans 14 residues. Germline-derived CDR1 and CDR2 are SGDLS and YYNGEE. V lost 3 bases to trimming and J lost 3 bases; unmatched junction nucleotides: 3. The CDR3 loop reads CASSARDYYNEQFF. The CDR3 region has the DNA TGTGCCAGCAGCGCTCGGGACTACTACAATGAGCAGTTCTTC.

The chain has TRBV4-3 and TRBJ1-3, with D possibly being TRBD1 (6 bases). The CDR3 covers 16 residues. The V and J ends lost 3 bases and 0 bases respectively, with 12 bases between them. Germline V gene sequence: CDR1 LGHNA, CDR2 YSLEER. The DNA of the CDR3 is TGCGCCAGCAGCCAGGAACCACAGGGCTCTGGAAACACCATATATTTT. As protein: CASSQEPQGSGNTIYF.

The rearrangement links TRBV5-5 to TRBJ2-1, with 11 bases that match TRBD1. V dropped 2 bases and J dropped 5; count of bases not matched to a gene: 9. The CDR3 is 17 residues long. The germline CDR1 and CDR2 sequences are SGHKS and YYEKEE (reference sequence). CDR3 protein: CASSFAGGQGGNNEQFF. In DNA, the CDR3 is TGTGCCAGCAGCTTCGCCGGGGGACAGGGGGGCAACAATGAGCAGTTCTTC.

CDR3 bases: TGTGCCAGTAGTATAGCGGGGGGGCCCCAAGAGACCCAGTACTTC. Protein sequence: CASSIAGGPQETQYF. The chain recombines TRBV19 with TRBJ2-5, with 8 positions matching TRBD2. The V gene's germline CDR1 is LNHDA and CDR2 SQIVND (reference sequence). Trimming at V came to 1 base and at J to 1 base, leaving 2 bases not matched to a gene. The CDR3 loop spans 15 amino acids.

This chain's CDR3 is CASSLLRGNRYEQYF. The CDR3 nucleotides read TGTGCCAGCAGTTTACTCCGGGGTAACAGGTACGAGCAGTACTTC. The chain employs TRBV28 and TRBJ2-7, with D perhaps matching TRBD1 or TRBD2 (5 bases each). Trimming took off 2 bases at V and 4 bases at J, with 15 bases between the two ends. The germline V gene encodes CDR1 MDHEN and CDR2 SYDVKM. The CDR3 loop spans 15 amino acids.

The rearrangement joins TRBV10-3 to TRBJ2-7, with D hard to call. Germline V gene lookup returns CDR1 ENHRY and CDR2 SYGVKD. V lost 6 bases and J 3 bases, leaving 15 bases between the germline ends. There are 14 residues in the CDR3. The CDR3 nucleotides read TGTGCCATCAGCCCGGGTCTTGGATACTACGAGCAGTACTTC. It encodes CAISPGLGYYEQYF.

The chain joins TRBV27 to TRBJ2-6; D gene uncertain. This CDR3 is 18 amino acids long. The V gene lost 3 bases and the J gene lost 1 base, with 16 bases spanning the gap. In germline, CDR1 is MNHEY, CDR2 SMNVEV (reference sequence). DNA for the CDR3: TGTGCCAGCAGTTTGGTGTCACCTCAGAGGTCTGGGGCCAACGTCCTGACTTTC. Translation: CASSLVSPQRSGANVLTF.

Remarks on this clone: Mismatch with germline at one junction end may stem from a read error. The chain links TRBV28 to TRBJ1-4, with D possibly matching TRBD1 (6 bases). Germline CDR1 and CDR2: MDHEN and SYDVKM. The CDR3 runs 15 residues. The CDR3 is CASNLQGAANEKLFF. CDR3 bases: TGTGCCAGCAATTTACAGGGCGCAGCTAATGAAAAACTGTTTTTT.

V is TRBV7-9 and J is TRBJ1-5; D is ambiguous. This CDR3 has 15 amino acids. Looked up from germline, CDR1 is SEHNR and CDR2 is FQNEAQ (reference sequence). The ends were cut back, 1 base at V and 0 bases at J, with 7 bases in the middle. The CDR3 DNA follows: TGTGCCAGCAGCTTAGACGGTTATAGCAATCAGCCCCAGCATTTT. Its translation is CASSLDGYSNQPQHF.

This clone was picked up a small number of times. The rearrangement joins TRBV9 to TRBJ2-2; D unresolved. The CDR3 runs to 12 residues. Germline CDR1 reads SGDLS; CDR2 reads YYNGEE. V was clipped by 4 bases and J by 2 bases, with 3 bases between them. The CDR3: CASSHNTGELFF. Here the CDR3 DNA reads TGTGCCAGCAGCCATAACACCGGGGAGCTGTTTTTT.

This chain links TRBV7-6 with TRBJ1-3, with 8 bases fitting TRBD1. After removal of 3 bases from V and 0 bases from J, the junction contained 1 base not matched to a gene. Germline V CDR1 and CDR2: SGHVS, FNYEAQ. The CDR3 is 15 amino acids. The CDR3 loop reads CASSLGQASGNTIYF. Here the CDR3 DNA reads TGTGCCAGCAGCTTGGGACAGGCCTCTGGAAACACCATATATTTT.

CDR3 protein: CATSGGGGDSTQYF. CDR3 DNA sequence: TGTGCCACCTCCGGGGGCGGAGGAGATAGTACGCAGTATTTT. The rearrangement links TRBV10-3 to TRBJ2-3; D could derive from TRBD1 or TRBD2 (6 bases each). CDR3 length equals 14 residues. The germline V and J ends were trimmed by 10 bases and 8 bases, with 22 bases remaining between them. Germline CDR1 reads ENHRY; CDR2 reads SYGVKD.

The chain carries TRBV2 and TRBJ2-2; TRBD2 agrees at 7 bases. Germline loops: CDR1 SNHLY, CDR2 FYNNEI. This CDR3 has 16 amino acids. V was clipped by 6 bases and J by 2 bases; unmatched bases: 9. CDR3 sequence: CASSLALAVNTGELFF. CDR3 coding DNA: TGTGCCAGCAGCCTCGCGCTAGCGGTTAACACCGGGGAGCTGTTTTTT.

The chain is built from TRBV9 and TRBJ2-5, with TRBD2 matching 11 bases. The V segment lost 2 bases and the J segment 1 base; nucleotides outside the gene matches: 4. This CDR3 comprises 16 residues. Germline V lookup: CDR1 SGDLS, CDR2 YYNGEE. CDR3 region: CASSVLSGRGQETQYF. The CDR3 nucleotides are TGTGCCAGCAGCGTGCTTAGCGGGAGGGGCCAAGAGACCCAGTACTTC.

There are a few counts of this clone. CDR3 sequence reads: CASSDLDGDNEQFF. The CDR3 DNA is TGTGCCAGCAGTGACCTGGACGGTGACAATGAGCAGTTCTTC. V is TRBV6-4 and J is TRBJ2-1; D ambiguous. Germline lookup yields CDR1 MRHNA and CDR2 SNTAGT. V shed 2 bases and J shed 5 bases, with 10 bases lying between them. CDR3 length: 14 residues.

This chain uses TRBV6-6 with TRBJ2-2, with TRBD1 matching over 10 bases. The ends lost 4 bases at V and 6 bases at J; junction bases unmatched: 5. The germline CDR1 and CDR2 sequences are MNHNY and SVGAGI (reference sequence). This CDR3 comprises 15 residues. The CDR3: CASSSRDRGAGELFF. The CDR3 nucleotides are TGTGCCAGCAGTTCCCGGGACAGGGGAGCCGGGGAGCTGTTTTTT.

This chain joins TRBV12-5 and TRBJ2-7; D gene uncertain. V shed 6 bases and J shed 3 bases, with 6 bases lying between them. The germline V gene encodes CDR1 LGHNT and CDR2 FRNRAP. The length of the CDR3 is 11 residues. The CDR3 bases are TGTGCTAGTGGCTATGGCTACGAGCAGTACTTC. The encoded protein is CASGYGYEQYF.

CDR3 sequence reads: CASSFVGGNQPQHF. The CDR3 DNA reads TGCGCCAGCAGTTTCGTGGGGGGGAATCAGCCCCAGCATTTT. The genes are TRBV4-1 and TRBJ1-5, with D maybe TRBD1 (5 bases). The V end lost 6 bases, the J end lost 4 bases, and 13 bases lay between the germline ends. The CDR3 consists of 14 residues. CDR1 MGHRA and CDR2 YSYEKL come from the germline V gene.

The chain carries TRBV29-1 and TRBJ1-1; TRBD1 agrees at 9 bases. The V gene end was trimmed by 7 bases and the J gene end by 5 bases; junction bases not matched to a gene: 17. The CDR3 has 16 amino acids. CDR1 is SQVTM and CDR2 is ANQGSEA in the germline V gene. The CDR3 protein is CSAGGGNRGLTTEAFF. CDR3 coding DNA: TGCAGCGCCGGAGGGGGAAACAGGGGGCTAACGACTGAAGCTTTCTTT. Based on the CDR3 plus reference TRBV29-1 and TRBJ1-1, the full variable domain is SAVISQKPSRDICQRGTSLTIQCQVDSQVTMMFWYRQQPGQSLTLIATANQGSEATYESGFVIDKFPISRPNLTFSTLTVSNMSPEDSSIYLCSAGGGNRGLTTEAFFGQGTRLTVV.

The chain couples TRBV5-4 to TRBJ1-2; 7 nucleotides match TRBD1. This CDR3 is built from 15 residues. Germline V lookup: CDR1 SGHNT, CDR2 YYREEE (reference sequence). The V segment lost 0 bases and the J segment 3 bases; nucleotides outside the gene matches: 5. The CDR3 DNA reads TGTGCCAGCAGCTTGGGGACAGGAAAGGACTATGGCTACACCTTC. This gives the protein CASSLGTGKDYGYTF.

The chain has TRBV27 and TRBJ1-4; 11 nucleotides align to TRBD1. J lost 6 bases, V lost 5 bases, and 8 bases had no gene match. The CDR3 extends over 16 amino acids. Germline values: CDR1 MNHEY, CDR2 SMNVEV (reference sequence). CDR3 sequence (DNA): TGTGCCAGCAGTATCCGGACAGGGGGCGAATATGAAAAACTGTTTTTT. This sequence encodes CASSIRTGGEYEKLFF.

The chain recombines TRBV5-1 with TRBJ2-7, with a weak D call TRBD1 (6 bases). CDR3 length equals 15 residues. The germline V and J ends were trimmed by 4 bases and 1 base, with 15 bases remaining between them. Germline assignment: CDR1 SGHRS and CDR2 YFSETQ. The CDR3 nucleotides read TGCGCCAGCAGCCGAGGCGAACAGGGATCCTACGAGCAGTACTTC. It yields the protein CASSRGEQGSYEQYF.